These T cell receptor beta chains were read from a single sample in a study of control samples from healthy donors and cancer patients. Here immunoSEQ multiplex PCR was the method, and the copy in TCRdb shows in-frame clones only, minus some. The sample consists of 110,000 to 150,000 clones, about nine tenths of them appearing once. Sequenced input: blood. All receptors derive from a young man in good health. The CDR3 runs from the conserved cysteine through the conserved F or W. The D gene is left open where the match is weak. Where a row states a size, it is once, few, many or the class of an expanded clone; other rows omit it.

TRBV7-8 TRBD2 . CASSLAASGSPHNEQFF
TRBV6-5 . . CASSYSSLLNTGELFF
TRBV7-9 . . CASSLQLGGGEKLFF
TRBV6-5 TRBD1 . CASRPTGGPQYF
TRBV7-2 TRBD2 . CASSYMGLAGGPVSEQFF
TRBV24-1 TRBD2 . CATSDVTGSGDQETQYF
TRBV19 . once CASKDARNTEAFF
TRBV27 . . CASSYKGGTYEQYF
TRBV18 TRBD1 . CASSPPSGGNTEAFF
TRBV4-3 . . CASSQDVDTEAFF
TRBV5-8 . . CASSIGTNYEQYF
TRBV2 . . CASSATTEQFF
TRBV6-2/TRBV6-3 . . CASSGYGPNNEQFF
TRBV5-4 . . CGIRADPSSEQYF
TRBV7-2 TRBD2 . CASSLMGLAVYEQYF
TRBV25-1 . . CASSELIPENYNEQFF
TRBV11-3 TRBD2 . CASSGLATTGELFF
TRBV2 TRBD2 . CASSDIGSGGVDTQYF
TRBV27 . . CASSLYGPSYEQYF
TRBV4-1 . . CASSQDTGRYRMNTEAFF
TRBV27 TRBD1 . CASGSVDRVGSYEQYF
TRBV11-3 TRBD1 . CASSVDRGHEQYF
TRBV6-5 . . CASSYDGNYGYTF
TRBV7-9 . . CASCKQQGNTIYF
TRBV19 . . CASAQDLHQPQHF
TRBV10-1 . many CASSTQGTYEQYF
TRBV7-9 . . CASSSPGLANGYTF
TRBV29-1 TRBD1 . CSVRPNRGATEAFF
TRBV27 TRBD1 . CASATPGQGVPGANVLTF
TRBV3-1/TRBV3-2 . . CASSQGVTRQETQYF
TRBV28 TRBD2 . CASSSTSGRGSDEQFF
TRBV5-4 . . CASSLGEDSPLHF
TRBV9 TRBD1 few CASSVAPRTGGTDTQYF
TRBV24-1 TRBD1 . CATSDTTGGKTQYF
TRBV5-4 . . CASSPRVSTYGYTF
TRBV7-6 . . CASSQSAGMSNQPQHF
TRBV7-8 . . CASSSLSGNSGNTIYF
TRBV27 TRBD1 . CASSLEQGWNEQFF
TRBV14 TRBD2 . CASSHSLAGEQYF
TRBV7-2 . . CASSLVDNSPLHF
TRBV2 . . CASSEDGGLGGPRDGYTF
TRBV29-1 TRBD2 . CSSTSGGAVEQFF
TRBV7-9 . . CASSPGTFGYTF
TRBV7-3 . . CASSLDLGNTIYF
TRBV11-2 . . CASSLGMNEQFF
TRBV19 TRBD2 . CARRGGGETQYF
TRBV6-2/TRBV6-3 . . CASSFGLLYEQYF
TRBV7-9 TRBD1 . CASSFLQGTYEQYF
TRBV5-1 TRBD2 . CASSTRLAGGPKEQFF
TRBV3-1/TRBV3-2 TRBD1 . CASSQDRGEQYF
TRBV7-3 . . CASSAGSWRETQYF
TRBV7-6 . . CASSLTRSATDTQYF
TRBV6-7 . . CASPQGGRGQNSGANVLTF
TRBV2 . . CASNAGTANTGELFF
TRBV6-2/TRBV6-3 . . CASSYERTTGNTIYF
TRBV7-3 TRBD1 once CASSLNRGYEQYF
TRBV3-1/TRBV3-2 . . CASSQVGGTNTGELFF
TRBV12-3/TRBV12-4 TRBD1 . CASRRQGYTEAFF
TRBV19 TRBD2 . CAGSAPRSGRAYEQYF
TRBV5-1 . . CASSLLQFEQYF